The 16 T cell receptor beta chains in this list originate from one sample, sequenced in a study of blood T cell repertoires in COVID-19. The table came from immunoSEQ multiplex PCR; TCRdb's copy has only in-frame clones and leaves some out. The sample lists over 150,000 clones, less than 90% occurring once. Sequencing used peripheral blood. Receptors originate from a man in his 70s with active or convalescent COVID-19.

The gene calls are TRBV5-1 and TRBJ1-2; the D gene is possibly TRBD1 (5 bases). In germline, CDR1 is SGHRS, CDR2 YFSETQ. The CDR3 is 15 residues long. Trimming cost V 2 bases and J 4 bases, with 15 bases left between them. CDR3 bases: TGCGCCAGCAGCTTAGGTCGGCAGGGATCCTATGGCTACACCTTC. It yields the protein CASSLGRQGSYGYTF.

This clone was picked up one time. The V call is TRBV13, the J call TRBJ1-1; D might be TRBD1 (5 bases). This CDR3 region has 11 residues. Trimming pared 6 bases from V and 10 bases from J, leaving 12 bases between. Germline assignment: CDR1 PRHDT and CDR2 FYEKMQ (reference sequence). This chain's CDR3 is CASRRGFGAFF. The CDR3 DNA is TGTGCCAGCAGAAGGGGCTTTGGAGCTTTCTTT. The full variable domain, rest sourced from reference TRBV13 and TRBJ1-1, is AAGVIQSPRHLIKEKRETATLKCYPIPRHDTVYWYQQGPGQDPQFLISFYEKMQSDKGSIPDRFSAQQFSDYHSELNMSSLELGDSALYFCASRRGFGAFFGQGTRLTVV.

The CDR3 nucleotides are TGCGCCAGCAGTCAATCTCCCGGACAGGGGGCACGGACTGAAGCTTTCTTT. This encodes CASSQSPGQGARTEAFF. V is TRBV23-1 and J is TRBJ1-1; TRBD1 matches 11 bases. TRBV23-1 is an open reading frame, and its role is uncertain. Losses at the gene ends were 0 bases for V and 5 bases for J; bases not matched to a gene: 8. The CDR3 has 17 amino acids.

The V gene is TRBV18, the J gene TRBJ2-5; the D gene is possibly TRBD2 (5 bases). Deletions cut 0 bases from V and 5 bases from J, with 13 bases between. The CDR3 sequence is 15 residues long. The V gene's germline CDR1 is KGHSH and CDR2 LQKENI. The CDR3 bases are TGTGCCAGCTCACCACCGAGCGGAAGGTTGGAGACCCAGTACTTC. As protein: CASSPPSGRLETQYF.

This clone has only one observation. The V gene is TRBV6-5, the J gene TRBJ1-4; the D gene is possibly TRBD1 (6 bases). The CDR3 loop spans 15 amino acids. Trimming removed 6 bases at V and 7 bases at J, with 18 bases between. CDR1 is MNHEY and CDR2 is SVGAGI in the germline V gene. CDR3 sequence (DNA): TGTGCCAGCAGCAAGGACAGTCCAGGGAGTGAAAAACTGTTTTTT. Its translation: CASSKDSPGSEKLFF.

The chain recombines TRBV28 with TRBJ2-1; D unclear. The ends were cut back, 3 bases at V and 0 bases at J, with 12 bases in the middle. This CDR3 has 16 amino acids. CDR1 is MDHEN, CDR2 SYDVKM, per germline. The CDR3 loop is CASSFRGRLSYNEQFF. CDR3 bases: TGTGCCAGCAGTTTTCGTGGCCGACTCTCCTACAATGAGCAGTTCTTC.

The genes are TRBV15 and TRBJ2-1, with 11 nucleotides matching TRBD2. J was trimmed by 9 bases and V by 3 bases; bases with no gene match: 16. The germline V gene encodes CDR1 LNHNV and CDR2 YYDKDF (reference sequence). There are 18 residues in the CDR3. The CDR3 DNA reads TGTGCCACCAGCAGGGGTAGCGGGAGGGCCCGAGTTTTGGCTGAGCAGTTCTTC. Protein: CATSRGSGRARVLAEQFF.

The rearrangement links TRBV5-1 to TRBJ2-1; 11 bases are shared with TRBD2. Germline trimming cut 4 bases from V and 4 bases from J; bases unmatched to any gene: 7. Germline assignment: CDR1 SGHRS and CDR2 YFSETQ. This CDR3 is 16 amino acids long. As DNA, the CDR3 is TGCGCCAGCAGCACCGCGGTAGCGGGAGGGTACAATGAGCAGTTCTTC. It translates to CASSTAVAGGYNEQFF. The whole variable domain, filled in from reference TRBV5-1 and TRBJ2-1, reads KAGVTQTPRYLIKTRGQQVTLSCSPISGHRSVSWYQQTPGQGLQFLFEYFSETQRNKGNFPGRFSGRQFSNSRSEMNVSTLELGDSALYLCASSTAVAGGYNEQFFGPGTRLTVL.

Notes on this clone: The germline gene is not matched at one end of the junction; a read error may be the cause. The chain recombines TRBV7-7 with TRBJ2-1, with 7 positions matching TRBD1. Germline V gene data show CDR1 as SSHAT and CDR2 as FNYEAQ (reference sequence). The CDR3 totals 17 residues. This chain's CDR3 is CASSSSRGQSSYNEQFF. CDR3 DNA sequence: TGTGCTAGCAGCTCTAGCCGGGGACAGAGCTCCTACAATGAGCAGTTCTTC. Full variable domain (outside the CDR3, taken from reference TRBV7-7 and TRBJ2-1): GAGVSQSPRYKVTKRGQDVTLRCDPISSHATLYWYQQALGQGPEFLTYFNYEAQPDKSGLPSDRFSAERPEGSISTLTIQRTEQRDSAMYRCASSSSRGQSSYNEQFFGPGTRLTVL.

V gene TRBV27 combines with J gene TRBJ1-5; possible D gene TRBD1, 5 bases. The CDR3 has 19 residues. Germline V gene sequence: CDR1 MNHEY, CDR2 SMNVEV (reference sequence). The V gene lost 6 bases and the J gene lost 0 bases, with 24 bases spanning the gap. This CDR3 is CASSPVGKGYAYSNQPQHF. CDR3 nucleotide sequence: TGTGCCAGCAGCCCTGTGGGGAAGGGGTATGCCTATAGCAATCAGCCCCAGCATTTT.

The chain carries TRBV7-7 and TRBJ2-5; D call uncertain. Germline assignment: CDR1 SSHAT and CDR2 FNYEAQ (reference sequence). The CDR3 spans 13 residues. Trimming stripped 2 bases from V and 0 bases from J, with 4 bases between. The DNA of the CDR3 is TGTGCCAGCAGCTTATCCTACCAAGAGACCCAGTACTTC. Residues: CASSLSYQETQYF.

This sequence joins TRBV28 and TRBJ2-1; TRBD1 agrees at 10 bases. With 10 bases clipped from V and 5 bases from J, the junction kept 8 bases outside the gene matches. Germline lookup yields CDR1 MDHEN and CDR2 SYDVKM. The CDR3 spans 14 residues. For the CDR3, the DNA is TGTGCCACCCTTGAGGACAGGGGGAACAATGAGCAGTTCTTC. Amino acid sequence: CATLEDRGNNEQFF.

This sequence joins TRBV30 and TRBJ2-3; weak D call: TRBD2 (6 bases). V dropped 2 bases and J dropped 0 bases, with 12 bases sitting between them. Germline lookup yields CDR1 GTSNPN and CDR2 SVGIG (reference sequence). This CDR3 region has 15 residues. CDR3 region: CAWSHLARSTDTQYF. For the CDR3, the DNA is TGTGCCTGGAGTCACCTAGCGAGGAGCACAGATACGCAGTATTTT.

This sequence joins TRBV2 and TRBJ1-5; possibly TRBD1 for D (5 bases). CDR3 length: 12 amino acids. Germline V gene sequence: CDR1 SNHLY, CDR2 FYNNEI. V lost 3 bases, J lost 6 bases, and 6 bases lay in between. The CDR3 sequence is CASSEGGQPQHF. DNA for the CDR3: TGTGCCAGCAGTGAGGGGGGTCAGCCCCAGCATTTT.

The chain recombines TRBV7-8 with TRBJ2-7; D gene unclear. Trimming cost V 5 bases and J 1 base, with 12 bases left between them. The CDR3 totals 14 residues. Per germline, CDR1 SGHVS and CDR2 FQNEAQ. The DNA for the CDR3 is TGTGCCAGCAGCCCCCCAACAGTTTCCTACGAGCAGTACTTC. This gives the protein CASSPPTVSYEQYF. The full variable domain, completed using reference TRBV7-8 and TRBJ2-7, is GAGVSQSPRYKVAKRGQDVALRCDPISGHVSLFWYQQALGQGPEFLTYFQNEAQLDKSGLPSDRFFAERPEGSVSTLKIQRTQQEDSAVYLCASSPPTVSYEQYFGPGTRLTVT.

The chain couples TRBV4-3 to TRBJ1-1; 8 positions agree with TRBD1. The CDR3 covers 15 residues. Looked up from germline, CDR1 is LGHNA and CDR2 is YSLEER. Unmatched junction bases numbered 5, after V lost 4 bases and J lost 1 base. CDR3 loop: CASSPQGAANTEAFF. The CDR3 region has the DNA TGCGCCAGCAGCCCTCAGGGGGCAGCGAACACTGAAGCTTTCTTT.